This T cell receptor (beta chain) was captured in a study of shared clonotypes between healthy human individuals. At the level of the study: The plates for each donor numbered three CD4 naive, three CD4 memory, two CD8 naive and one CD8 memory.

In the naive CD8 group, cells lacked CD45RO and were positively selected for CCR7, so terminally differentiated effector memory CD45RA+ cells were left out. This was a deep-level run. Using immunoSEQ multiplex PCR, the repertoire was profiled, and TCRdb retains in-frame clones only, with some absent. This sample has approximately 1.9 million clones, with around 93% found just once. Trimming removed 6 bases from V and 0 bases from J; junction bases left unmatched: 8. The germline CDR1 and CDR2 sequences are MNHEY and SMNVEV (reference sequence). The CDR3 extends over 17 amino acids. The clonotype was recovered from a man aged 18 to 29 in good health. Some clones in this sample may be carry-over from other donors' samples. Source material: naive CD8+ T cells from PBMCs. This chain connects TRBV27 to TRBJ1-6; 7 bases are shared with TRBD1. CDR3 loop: CASSLQQGSSYNSPLHF. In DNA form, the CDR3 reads TGTGCCAGCAGCTTGCAACAGGGGAGCTCCTATAATTCACCCCTCCACTTT.